The 20 T cell receptor beta chains reported below all come from one sample, sequenced in a study of OX40 agonist ivuxolimab in advanced cancers. The assay was immunoSEQ multiplex PCR, and TCRdb's table has in-frame clones only and misses some. Of 65,000 or so clones in the sample, 70% to 90% are singletons; the top ten hold over 2.5%. Material: CD4+ or CD8+ T cells sorted from blood, obtained in a trial of the OX40 agonist ivuxolimab. These receptors originate from an adult with an advanced solid tumor such as melanoma, head and neck, liver or kidney cancer.

This chain's CDR3 is CAITEGRTGGTYNEQFF. CDR3 sequence (DNA): TGTGCCATCACCGAGGGCCGAACAGGGGGAACATACAATGAGCAGTTCTTC. V usage is TRBV10-3 and J usage is TRBJ2-1; TRBD1 matches at 8 bases. The CDR3 totals 17 residues. From germline, CDR1 is ENHRY and CDR2 SYGVKD. V was clipped by 7 bases and J by 4 bases; unmatched bases: 15.

The chain uses TRBV5-1 and TRBJ1-6, with D possibly TRBD1 on 6 matching bases. CDR3 length equals 13 residues. In germline, CDR1 is SGHRS, CDR2 YFSETQ. V was clipped by 0 bases and J by 14 bases, with 12 bases between them. The CDR3 reads CASSLDTGRSLHF. The CDR3 DNA reads TGCGCCAGCAGCTTGGACACAGGGAGGTCCCTCCACTTT.

The chain combines TRBV18 with TRBJ2-2, with D hard to call. This CDR3 contains 12 residues. Germline CDR1 KGHSH, CDR2 LQKENI. V was shortened by 2 bases and J by 8 bases, with 6 bases between the two germline ends. In DNA form, the CDR3 reads TGTGCCAGCTCACCAGGGCTGGGGGAGCTGTTTTTT. Its translation is CASSPGLGELFF.

The rearrangement uses TRBV6-1 and TRBJ1-5; no clear D. Germline loops: CDR1 MNHNS, CDR2 SASEGT. Trimming cost V 8 bases and J 3 bases, with 14 bases left between them. This CDR3 has 14 residues. The CDR3 loop is CASHSGLFNQPQHF. CDR3 nucleotide sequence: TGTGCCAGCCACAGTGGATTGTTCAATCAGCCCCAGCATTTT.

The sample holds one count of this clone. The genes are TRBV30 and TRBJ1-2; no clear D gene. Trimming removed 3 bases at V and 8 bases at J, with 10 bases between. Germline V gene lookup returns CDR1 GTSNPN and CDR2 SVGIG (reference sequence). CDR3 size: 11 residues. The CDR3 nucleotides read TGTGCCTGGAGCTCAGGCGGAGGCTACACCTTC. Its protein product is CAWSSGGGYTF.

The chain links TRBV6-5 to TRBJ2-7, with D possibly matching TRBD2 (5 bases). Trimming shortened V by 0 bases and J by 0 bases, and 6 bases separated the two germline ends. CDR3 length equals 14 residues. Germline V gene data show CDR1 as MNHEY and CDR2 as SVGAGI. The CDR3 loop reads CASSYSAGSYEQYF. The DNA for the CDR3 is TGTGCCAGCAGTTACTCGGCGGGCTCCTACGAGCAGTACTTC.

The chain combines TRBV18 with TRBJ1-6; D call uncertain. V lost 1 base, J lost 5 bases, and 12 bases lay in between. Germline CDR1 reads KGHSH; CDR2 reads LQKENI. The CDR3 is 16 residues long. CDR3 region: CASSPRRESNNSPLHF. CDR3 DNA sequence: TGTGCCAGCTCACCACGAAGGGAAAGTAATAATTCACCCCTCCACTTT.

This clone was recorded once. The chain combines TRBV28 with TRBJ1-5; D is ambiguous. Between the trimmed V and J ends, which lost 5 bases and 11 bases, there was a span of 19 bases. The length of the CDR3 is 14 residues. Germline V gene sequence: CDR1 MDHEN, CDR2 SYDVKM. CDR3 DNA sequence: TGTGCCAGCAGTCTCCAGGACTATCTCTGGACCCAGCATTTT. Translation: CASSLQDYLWTQHF. The entire variable domain, with the rest obtained from reference TRBV28 and TRBJ1-5, is as follows: DVKVTQSSRYLVKRTGEKVFLECVQDMDHENMFWYRQDPGLGLRLIYFSYDVKMKEKGDIPEGYSVSREKKERFSLILESASTNQTSMYLCASSLQDYLWTQHFGDGTRLSIL.

DNA of the CDR3: TGTGCCAGCAGCCAACCGGGACAGGGCGGCGAGCAGTACTTC. As protein: CASSQPGQGGEQYF. The rearrangement joins TRBV4-2 to TRBJ2-7, with 9 bases fitting TRBD1. The J segment lost 6 bases and the V segment lost 2 bases, leaving 5 bases of the junction unmatched. Germline CDR1 reads LGHNA; CDR2 reads YNFKEQ. CDR3 length: 14 residues.

This chain connects TRBV19 to TRBJ2-2; TRBD1 agrees at 9 bases. V shed 1 base, J shed 6 bases, and the junction held 0 bases outside the gene matches. The germline V gene encodes CDR1 LNHDA and CDR2 SQIVND (reference sequence). This CDR3 has 14 amino acids. The CDR3 nucleotides are TGTGCCAGTAGTATAGGACAGGGGGCCGGGGAGCTGTTTTTT. Its protein product is CASSIGQGAGELFF.

This rearrangement joins TRBV7-2 to TRBJ2-3; D is undetermined. CDR1 SGHTA and CDR2 FQGNSA come from the germline V gene. The CDR3 has 15 amino acids. Trimming took 8 bases from V and 3 from J, leaving 18 bases between them. The CDR3 sequence is CASGPRHEKTDTQYF. DNA of the CDR3: TGTGCCAGCGGTCCTAGACATGAAAAGACAGATACGCAGTATTTT.

The chain recombines TRBV5-1 with TRBJ2-6; D is uncertain. The V gene lost 0 bases and the J gene lost 0 bases, with 7 bases spanning the gap. CDR1 and CDR2 from the germline V gene are SGHRS and YFSETQ. This CDR3 comprises 16 residues. The CDR3 nucleotides are TGCGCCAGCAGCTTGGCGCCCAGCTCTGGGGCCAACGTCCTGACTTTC. It codes for CASSLAPSSGANVLTF.

The V gene is TRBV28, the J gene TRBJ2-7; D might be TRBD1 (6 bases). The CDR3 extends over 17 amino acids. The V gene's germline CDR1 is MDHEN and CDR2 SYDVKM. The V end was cut by 6 bases, the J end by 2 bases, with 23 bases between. CDR3: CASSPSGQPPSTYEQYF. In DNA form, the CDR3 reads TGTGCCAGCAGCCCTTCCGGACAGCCCCCGTCCACCTACGAGCAGTACTTC.

The chain recombines TRBV4-3 with TRBJ1-2, with D maybe TRBD1 (5 bases). The CDR3 is 17 residues long. From germline, CDR1 is LGHNA and CDR2 YSLEER. Trimming removed 1 base from V and 2 bases from J, with 17 bases in between. In DNA form, the CDR3 reads TGCGCCAGCAGCCAAGGGGGGAGCTTAAGACTAAACTATGGCTACACCTTC. Translation: CASSQGGSLRLNYGYTF.

The chain couples TRBV4-3 to TRBJ1-5; D unclear. The CDR3 spans 15 residues. The germline gives CDR1 LGHNA, CDR2 YSLEER. V was cut by 1 base and J by 7 bases, with 14 bases left in between. This CDR3 reads CASSQVVGTEQPQHF. CDR3 DNA sequence: TGCGCCAGCAGCCAAGTTGTCGGCACGGAGCAGCCCCAGCATTTT.

The rearrangement uses TRBV7-9 and TRBJ1-1, with D unresolved. Trimming shortened V by 0 bases and J by 11 bases, and 10 bases separated the two germline ends. This CDR3 comprises 12 residues. Per germline, CDR1 SEHNR and CDR2 FQNEAQ (reference sequence). The CDR3 nucleotides are TGTGCCAGCAGCTTAGCCGACCCCGGGGCTTTCTTT. It specifies CASSLADPGAFF.

J is TRBJ2-7 and V is TRBV6-5; D is possibly TRBD1 (7 bases). The CDR3 has 14 amino acids. Germline V gives CDR1 MNHEY, CDR2 SVGAGI. The ends were cut back, 4 bases at V and 3 bases at J, with 13 bases in the middle. This chain's CDR3 is CASSWRDRLYEQYF. CDR3 DNA: TGTGCCAGCAGTTGGCGGGACAGACTCTACGAGCAGTACTTC.

The V call is TRBV5-1, the J call TRBJ1-2; D unresolved. CDR3 length: 14 amino acids. V lost 1 base and J 5 bases, leaving 12 bases between the germline ends. CDR1 SGHRS and CDR2 YFSETQ come from the germline V gene. CDR3 protein: CASSLSPGTYGYTF. As DNA, the CDR3 is TGCGCCAGCAGCTTGTCTCCAGGTACATATGGCTACACCTTC.

The chain uses TRBV7-2 and TRBJ1-3, with no clear D. CDR1 SGHTA and CDR2 FQGNSA come from the germline V gene. The CDR3 runs 14 residues. Trimming removed 0 bases at V and 4 bases at J, with 7 bases between. Here the CDR3 DNA reads TGTGCCAGCAGCTTAGCGCGGCCGGGAAACACCATATATTTT. It specifies CASSLARPGNTIYF. The full variable domain, completed using reference TRBV7-2 and TRBJ1-3, is GAGVSQSPSNKVTEKGKDVELRCDPISGHTALYWYRQSLGQGLEFLIYFQGNSAPDKSGLPSDRFSAERTGGSVSTLTIQRTQQEDSAVYLCASSLARPGNTIYFGEGSWLTVV.

The chain recombines TRBV7-6 with TRBJ2-7; no definite D call. Germline CDR1 SGHVS, CDR2 FNYEAQ. This CDR3 is built from 11 residues. V was shortened by 1 base and J by 3 bases, with 1 base between the two germline ends. The CDR3 nucleotides are TGTGCCAGCAGCTTAGACTACGAGCAGTACTTC. It translates to CASSLDYEQYF.